The clone carrying this TCR beta chain was found many times. The data originate from a study of T cells in Graves' hyperthyroidism and ophthalmopathy. Amplification of TCR beta CDR3 regions used RNA as the template. The TCR CDR3 was amplified in a first-round RT-PCR using the HTBI primer set. TCRdb redid the calling of the multiplex PCR reads with MiXCR, one entry per CDR3 protein. The sample holds a few hundred thousand distinct CDR3 sequences, approximately 15% seen once. The CDR3 is made up of 14 amino acids. The germline CDR1 and CDR2 sequences are SQVTM and ANQGSEA. Trimming cost V 7 bases and J 3 bases, with 16 bases left between them.

Sequenced: blood. This clonotype originated in a woman under 40 with Graves' hyperthyroidism. This sequence joins TRBV29-1 and TRBJ2-1; weak D call: TRBD2 (5 bases). CDR3 amino acids: CSAARLAGYNEQFF. Written as DNA, the CDR3 is TGCAGCGCCGCGAGGCTAGCCGGCTACAATGAGCAGTTCTTC.